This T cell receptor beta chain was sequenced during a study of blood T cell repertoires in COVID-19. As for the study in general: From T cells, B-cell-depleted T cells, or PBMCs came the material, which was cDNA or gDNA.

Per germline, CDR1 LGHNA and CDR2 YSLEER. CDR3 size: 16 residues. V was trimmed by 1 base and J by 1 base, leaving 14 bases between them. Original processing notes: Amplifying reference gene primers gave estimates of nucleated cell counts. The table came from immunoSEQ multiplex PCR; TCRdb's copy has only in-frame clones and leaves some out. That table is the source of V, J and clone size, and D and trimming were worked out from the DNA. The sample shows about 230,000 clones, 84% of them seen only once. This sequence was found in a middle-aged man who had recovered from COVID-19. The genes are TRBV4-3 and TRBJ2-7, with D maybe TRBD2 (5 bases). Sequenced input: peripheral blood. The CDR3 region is CASSQVVGDGSYEQYF. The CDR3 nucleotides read TGCGCCAGCAGCCAAGTAGTGGGAGACGGTTCCTACGAGCAGTACTTC.